This T cell receptor (beta chain) was sequenced in a study of T cell repertoires in cytomegalovirus infection. Across the study: Use of recently identified HLA-C-restricted and well-studied HLA-B-restricted CMV epitopes was part of the study. Shared public TCR beta signatures pointed to both CMV infection and a matching HLA type.

TCRdb re-derived calls from the reads in MiXCR, one entry per CDR3 protein. The profile covers hundreds of thousands of distinct CDR3 sequences, with approximately 33% appearing a single time and 15% to 20% taken by the ten largest. Study-level findings and limits: The response measured ex vivo was dominated by TCR beta clonotypes (HLA-C-restricted and CMV-specific).

Germline values: CDR1 SGHTA, CDR2 FQGNSA. The CDR3 is 16 amino acids. Trimming left V 1 base short and J 6 bases short, with 18 bases between. At least ten counts were recorded for this clonotype. The antigen is not known. This clonotype was sampled from a human donor in good health (CMV status not recorded). Some clones in this sample may be carry-over from other donors' samples. This rearrangement joins TRBV7-2 to TRBJ1-1, with a weak D call TRBD1 (6 bases). Source: cultured PBMCs, taken from culture after CMV antigen stimulation. CDR3 DNA sequence: TGTGCCAGCAGCTTAGGGGACACAACGGGGGTAGCTGAAGCTTTCTTT. This codes for CASSLGDTTGVAEAFF.